This T cell receptor (beta chain) was captured by sequencing in a study of blood T cell repertoires in COVID-19. Study information: Both acute and convalescent COVID-19 samples were obtained from the United States, Italy and Spain.

Adults between roughly 18 and 95 years of age took part from more than 20 US areas. Authors' analysis steps: Reference gene primer amplification gave nucleated cell count estimates. The table came from immunoSEQ multiplex PCR; TCRdb's copy has only in-frame clones and leaves some out. For V, J and clone size, that table is used; D and trimming come from the DNA. Of roughly 400,000 clones listed, roughly nine tenths were seen once; the top ten hold 0.86%. CDR1 and CDR2 (germline): SGHRS, YFSETQ. Trimming took 3 bases from V and 2 from J; bases not matched to a gene: 6. The CDR3 spans 15 residues. The chain has TRBV5-1 and TRBJ2-7, with 9 bases that match TRBD1. The sequence was collected from a woman aged 40 to 50 who had been exposed to COVID-19. Input material: PBMCs or T cells enriched from blood (not recorded which). The CDR3: CASSSGGQGAYEQYF. The CDR3 nucleotides are TGCGCCAGCAGCTCCGGGGGACAGGGCGCCTACGAGCAGTACTTC.